A selection of T cell receptor beta chains follows, all from one sample in a study of cytomegalovirus exposure and HLA in healthy donors. Generated by immunoSEQ multiplex PCR, the TCRdb table keeps only in-frame clones and is missing some. The top ten hold about 0.89% of the sample, which has under 200,000 clones, roughly 96% seen once. Sequencing was carried out using PBMCs. The source of these receptors is a woman between 18 and 29 years old in good health and CMV-seronegative. CDR3s include the opening cysteine and the closing phenylalanine or tryptophan. The D gene is left open where the match is weak. Size tells how often a clone was seen (once, few, many) or the class of an expanded clone, and some rows leave it out.

few	TRBJ2-2	.	TRBV5-6	CASSRTANTGELFF	TGTGCCAGCAGCCGGACAGCGAACACCGGGGAGCTGTTTTTT
.	TRBJ2-5	TRBD1	TRBV2	CASRGDRTQETQYF	TGTGCCAGCAGGGGGGACAGGACTCAAGAGACCCAGTACTTC
.	TRBJ2-2	TRBD1	TRBV19	CASSSPGQGAGTGELFF	TGTGCCAGTAGTTCTCCGGGACAGGGGGCAGGCACCGGGGAGCTGTTTTTT
.	TRBJ1-6	.	TRBV15	CATSRDRGSPLHF	TGTGCCACCAGCAGAGACAGGGGATCACCCCTCCACTTT
once	TRBJ1-3	TRBD1	TRBV4-3	CASSQDRQGTGNTIYF	TGCGCCAGCAGCCAGGATAGACAGGGAACGGGAAACACCATATATTTT
.	TRBJ2-7	.	TRBV7-6	CASSLGPGSYEQYF	TGTGCCAGCAGCTTAGGTCCAGGTTCCTACGAGCAGTACTTC
.	TRBJ2-7	TRBD1	TRBV19	CASSMAGQGNYEQYF	TGTGCCAGTAGTATGGCCGGACAGGGAAACTACGAGCAGTACTTC
.	TRBJ2-5	.	TRBV5-1	CASSILYQETQYF	TGCGCCAGCAGCATCCTGTACCAAGAGACCCAGTACTTC
few	TRBJ2-7	.	TRBV29-1	CSVTGNYEQYF	TGCAGCGTGACAGGCAACTACGAGCAGTACTTC
.	TRBJ2-3	TRBD1	TRBV2	CASSVIGTDTDTQYF	TGTGCCAGCAGTGTAATTGGGACAGACACAGATACGCAGTATTTT
.	TRBJ2-2	TRBD1	TRBV7-6	CASSLGGQGFTGELFF	TGTGCCAGCAGCTTAGGGGGACAGGGTTTCACCGGGGAGCTGTTTTTT